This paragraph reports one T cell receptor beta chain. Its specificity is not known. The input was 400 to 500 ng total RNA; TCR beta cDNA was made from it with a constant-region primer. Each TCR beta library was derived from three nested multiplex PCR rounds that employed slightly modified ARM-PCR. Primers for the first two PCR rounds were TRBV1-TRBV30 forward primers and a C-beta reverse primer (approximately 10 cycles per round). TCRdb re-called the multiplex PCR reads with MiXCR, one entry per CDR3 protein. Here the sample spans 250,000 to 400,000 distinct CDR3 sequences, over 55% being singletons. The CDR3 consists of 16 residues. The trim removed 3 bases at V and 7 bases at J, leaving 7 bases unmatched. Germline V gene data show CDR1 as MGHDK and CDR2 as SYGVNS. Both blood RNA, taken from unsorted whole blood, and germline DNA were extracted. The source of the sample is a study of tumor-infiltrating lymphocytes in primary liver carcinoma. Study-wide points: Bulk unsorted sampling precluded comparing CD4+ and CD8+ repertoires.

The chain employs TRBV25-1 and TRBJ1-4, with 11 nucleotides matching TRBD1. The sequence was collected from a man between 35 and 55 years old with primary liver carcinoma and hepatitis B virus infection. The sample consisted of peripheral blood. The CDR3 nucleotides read TGTGCCAGCAGTGATTTGGGACAGGGGGGCGCTGAAAAACTGTTTTTT. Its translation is CASSDLGQGGAEKLFF. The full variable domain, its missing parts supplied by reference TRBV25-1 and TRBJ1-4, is EADIYQTPRYLVIGTGKKITLECSQTMGHDKMYWYQQDPGMELHLIHYSYGVNSTEKGDLSSESTVSRIRTEHFPLTLESARPSHTSQYLCASSDLGQGGAEKLFFGSGTQLSVL.